The entry below describes one T cell receptor beta chain. Its antigen remains unidentified. These data belong to a study of regulatory T cells in long-lasting Graves disease. Study conclusions and caveats: Persistent disease exhibited a predilection for TRBV28, TRBJ1-2 and TRBJ2-5.

This CDR3 spans 11 amino acids. In germline, CDR1 is SGHTA, CDR2 FQGNSA. The V end was cut by 5 bases, the J end by 10 bases, with 9 bases between. Sample time point: persistent/refractory GD, antithyroid drugs over 5 years with positive TRAb. With RNA extracted from PBMCs as input, the TCR library was made. Libraries of TCR beta came from iRepertoire HTBI primers plus Arm-PCR of CDR3 regions. Via MiXCR, TCRdb re-called the multiplex PCR reads, giving one row per CDR3 protein. This table has about 300,000 distinct CDR3 sequences, approximately 20% appearing once. This clonotype originated in a female donor with Graves disease. Sequencing used peripheral blood mononuclear cells (PBMCs), obtained when the disease was refractory, from a patient treated with antithyroid drugs. The rearrangement joins TRBV7-2 to TRBJ2-1; D is unresolved. The CDR3 loop is CASSTVGEQFF. CDR3 DNA: TGTGCCAGCAGCACCGTTGGAGAGCAGTTCTTC.